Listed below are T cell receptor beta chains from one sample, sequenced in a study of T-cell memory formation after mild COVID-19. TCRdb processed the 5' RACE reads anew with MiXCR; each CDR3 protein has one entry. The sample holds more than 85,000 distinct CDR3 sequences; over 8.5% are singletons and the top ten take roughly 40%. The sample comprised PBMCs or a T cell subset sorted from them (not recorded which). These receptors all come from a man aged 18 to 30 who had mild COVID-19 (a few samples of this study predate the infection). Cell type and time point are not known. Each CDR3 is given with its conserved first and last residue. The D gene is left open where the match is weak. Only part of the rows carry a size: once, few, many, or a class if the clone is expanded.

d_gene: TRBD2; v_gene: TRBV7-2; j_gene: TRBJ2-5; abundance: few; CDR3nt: TGTGCCAGCAGCCTACTTAGCGGGGAAGAGACCCAGTACTTC; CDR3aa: CASSLLSGEETQYF
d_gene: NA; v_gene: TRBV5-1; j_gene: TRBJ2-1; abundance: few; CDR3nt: TGCGCCAGCAGCTCCAGGGCCCCCTTGGTTGAGCAGTTCTTC; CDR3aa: CASSSRAPLVEQFF
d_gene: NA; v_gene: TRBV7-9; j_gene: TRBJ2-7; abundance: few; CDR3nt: TGTGCCAGCAGCCCCCCCGTCAGGGGGGAAAACGAGCAGTACTTC; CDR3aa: CASSPPVRGENEQYF
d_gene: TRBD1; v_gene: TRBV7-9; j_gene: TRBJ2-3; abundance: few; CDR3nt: TGTGCCAGCAGCTTGGTACCGGGACAGGAGAGCACAGATACGCAGTATTTT; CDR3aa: CASSLVPGQESTDTQYF
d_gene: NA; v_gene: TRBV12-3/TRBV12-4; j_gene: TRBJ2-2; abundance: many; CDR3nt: TGTGCCAGCATCAAACTTGGCGCCGGGGAGCTGTTTTTT; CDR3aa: CASIKLGAGELFF
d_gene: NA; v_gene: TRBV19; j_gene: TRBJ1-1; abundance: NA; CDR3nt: TGTGCCAGTAGCCGGGGACAGAACACTGAAGCTTTCTTT; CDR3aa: CASSRGQNTEAFF
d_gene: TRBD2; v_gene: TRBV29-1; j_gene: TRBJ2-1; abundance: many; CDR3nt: TGCAGCGTTGAATCCATCGGGGGGGACTCCTACAATGAGCAGTTCTTC; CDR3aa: CSVESIGGDSYNEQFF
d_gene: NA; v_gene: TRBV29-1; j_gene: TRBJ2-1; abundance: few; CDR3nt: TGCAGCGTTGAAGCCTGGGATGAGCAGTTCTTC; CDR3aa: CSVEAWDEQFF
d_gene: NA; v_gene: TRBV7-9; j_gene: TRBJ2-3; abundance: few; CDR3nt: TGTGCCAGCAGCTTTGGGGGAGGCCCCACAGATACGCAGTATTTT; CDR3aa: CASSFGGGPTDTQYF
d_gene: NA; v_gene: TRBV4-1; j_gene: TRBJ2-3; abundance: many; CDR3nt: TGCGCCAGCAGCCTCCCTAGGGGCACAGATACGCAGTATTTT; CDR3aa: CASSLPRGTDTQYF
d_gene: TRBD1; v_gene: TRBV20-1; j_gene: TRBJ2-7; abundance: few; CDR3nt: TGCAGTGCTAGCGGAAATCCGGGACAGAAGGCTCCCGCCTACGAGCAGTACTTC; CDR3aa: CSASGNPGQKAPAYEQYF
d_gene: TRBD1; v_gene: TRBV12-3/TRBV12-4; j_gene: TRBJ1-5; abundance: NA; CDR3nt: TGTGCCAGCAGTTTAGTGGTCGGGACAGGATCGCCCCAGCATTTT; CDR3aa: CASSLVVGTGSPQHF
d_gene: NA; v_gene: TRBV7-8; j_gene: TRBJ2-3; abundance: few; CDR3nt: TGTGCCAGCAGGGGCCCTGATGCAGATACGCAGTATTTT; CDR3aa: CASRGPDADTQYF
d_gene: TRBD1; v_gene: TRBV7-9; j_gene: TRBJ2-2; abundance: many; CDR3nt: TGTGCCAGCAGCTCTACGATTGCCCGGGACAGATATTCGAACACCGGGGAGCTGTTTTTT; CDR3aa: CASSSTIARDRYSNTGELFF
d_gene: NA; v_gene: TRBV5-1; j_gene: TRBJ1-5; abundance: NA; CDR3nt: TGCGCCAGCAGCTTGATCCCCATAGGGGAGGGTTTCGATAGCAATCAGCCCCAGCATTTT; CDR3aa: CASSLIPIGEGFDSNQPQHF
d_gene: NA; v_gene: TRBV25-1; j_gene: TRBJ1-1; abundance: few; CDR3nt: TGTGCCAGCAGTGAGACAGGCTCCTACACTGAAGCTTTCTTT; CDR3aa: CASSETGSYTEAFF
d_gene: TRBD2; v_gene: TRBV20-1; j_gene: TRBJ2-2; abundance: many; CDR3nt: TGCAGTGCTAGAAGTAGCGGGGACACCGGGGAGCTGTTTTTT; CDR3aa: CSARSSGDTGELFF
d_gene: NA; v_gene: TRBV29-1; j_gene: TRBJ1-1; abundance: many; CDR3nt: TGCAGCGTGGCTCCGGGTAACACTGAAGCTTTCTTT; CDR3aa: CSVAPGNTEAFF
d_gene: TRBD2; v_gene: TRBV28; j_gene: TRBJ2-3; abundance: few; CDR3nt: TGTGCCAGCAGTTTTAGTGTGCTAGCGGCCAACGATACGCAGTATTTT; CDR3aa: CASSFSVLAANDTQYF
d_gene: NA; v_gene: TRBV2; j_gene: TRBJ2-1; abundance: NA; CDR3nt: TGTGCCAGCAGTGAAGTGGGGGACAACAATGAGCAGTTCTTC; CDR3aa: CASSEVGDNNEQFF
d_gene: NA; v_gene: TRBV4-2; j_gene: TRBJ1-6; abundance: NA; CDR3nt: TGTGCCAGCAGCCAGGCCAGGACAGAAGTCTCCTATAATTCACCCCTCCACTTT; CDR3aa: CASSQARTEVSYNSPLHF
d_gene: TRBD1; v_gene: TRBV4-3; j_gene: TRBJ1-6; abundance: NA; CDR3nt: TGCGCCAGCAGCCAAGATTCAGACAGGGCTTCACCCCTCCACTTT; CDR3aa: CASSQDSDRASPLHF
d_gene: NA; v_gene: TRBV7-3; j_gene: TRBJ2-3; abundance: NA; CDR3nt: TGTGCCAGCAGCAAAGGTGCGGCGAGGACAGATACGCAGTATTTT; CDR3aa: CASSKGAARTDTQYF
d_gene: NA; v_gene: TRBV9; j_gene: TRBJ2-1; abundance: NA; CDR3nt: TGTGCCAGCAGCGGGGGGGCCCCCTACAATGAGCAGTTCTTC; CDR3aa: CASSGGAPYNEQFF
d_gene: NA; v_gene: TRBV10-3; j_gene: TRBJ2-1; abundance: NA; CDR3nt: TGTGCCATCAGCATCCGGGGCTGGGATGAGCAGTTCTTC; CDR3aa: CAISIRGWDEQFF
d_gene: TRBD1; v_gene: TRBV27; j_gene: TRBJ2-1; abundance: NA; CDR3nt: TGTGCCAGCAGTTTGGACAGGGCCAATGAGCAGTTCTTC; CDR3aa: CASSLDRANEQFF
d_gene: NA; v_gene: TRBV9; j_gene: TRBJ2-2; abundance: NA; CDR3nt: TGTGCCAGCAGCCCCAGACTCCGGAACACCGGGGAGCTGTTTTTT; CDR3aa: CASSPRLRNTGELFF
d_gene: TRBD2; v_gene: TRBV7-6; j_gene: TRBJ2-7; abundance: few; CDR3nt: TGTGCCAGCAGCCCCGGGACTAGCGGGGCTGGCGAGCAGTACTTC; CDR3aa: CASSPGTSGAGEQYF
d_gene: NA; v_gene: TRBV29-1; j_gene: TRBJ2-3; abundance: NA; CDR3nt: TGCAGCGCCCTGACGTCGGCGGGGAGGGGGGGTACGCAGTATTTT; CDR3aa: CSALTSAGRGGTQYF
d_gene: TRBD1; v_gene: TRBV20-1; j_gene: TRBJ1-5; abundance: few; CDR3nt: TGCAGTGCTAGAGATCCGACAGGGAAGTTTGGCAATCAGCCCCAGCATTTT; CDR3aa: CSARDPTGKFGNQPQHF
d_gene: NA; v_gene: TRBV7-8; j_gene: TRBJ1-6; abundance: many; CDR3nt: TGTGCCAGCAGCTTAGATCCGGGGTCTACCGTTAGCTCCTATAATTCACCCCTCCACTTT; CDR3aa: CASSLDPGSTVSSYNSPLHF
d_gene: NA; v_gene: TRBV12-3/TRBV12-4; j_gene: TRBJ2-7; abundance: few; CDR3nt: TGTGCCAGCAGTTTGTCGGGCTCCTACGAGCAGTACTTC; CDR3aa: CASSLSGSYEQYF
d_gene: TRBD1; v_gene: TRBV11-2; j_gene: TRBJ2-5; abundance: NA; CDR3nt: TGTGCCAGCAGCTCAGCCGGGACAGGGGGGGAGACCCAGTACTTC; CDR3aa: CASSSAGTGGETQYF
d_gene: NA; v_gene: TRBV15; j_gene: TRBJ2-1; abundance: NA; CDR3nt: TGTGCCACCAGCAGAGAAGTTACGGTGCAGGAGCAGTTCTTC; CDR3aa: CATSREVTVQEQFF
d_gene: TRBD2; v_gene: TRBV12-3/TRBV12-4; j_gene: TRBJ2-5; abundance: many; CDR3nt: TGTGCCAGCAGGGGTGAGACTAGCGGGGTATCGGAGACCCAGTACTTC; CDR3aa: CASRGETSGVSETQYF
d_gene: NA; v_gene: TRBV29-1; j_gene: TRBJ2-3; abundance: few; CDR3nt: TGCAGCGTAGACGCCGACGACAGCACAGATACGCAGTATTTT; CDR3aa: CSVDADDSTDTQYF
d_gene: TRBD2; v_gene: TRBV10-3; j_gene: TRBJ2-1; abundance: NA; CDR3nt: TGTGCCATCAGTGATCCGAGAGTAACTAGCGGGGCCACCTACAATGAGCAGTTCTTC; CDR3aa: CAISDPRVTSGATYNEQFF
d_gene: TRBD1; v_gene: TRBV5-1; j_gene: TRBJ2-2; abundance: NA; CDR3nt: TGCGCCAGCAGTTCGGGACAGGGTGTCGGGGAGCTGTTTTTT; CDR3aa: CASSSGQGVGELFF
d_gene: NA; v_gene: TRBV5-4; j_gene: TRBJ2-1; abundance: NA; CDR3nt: TGTGCCAGCAGCAGACAGTCTAATGAGCAGTTCTTC; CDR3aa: CASSRQSNEQFF
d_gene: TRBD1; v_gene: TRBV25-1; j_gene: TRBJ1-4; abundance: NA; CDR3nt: TGTGCCAGCAGTGAATTAGGGACAGAAGAAAAACTGTTTTTT; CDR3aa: CASSELGTEEKLFF
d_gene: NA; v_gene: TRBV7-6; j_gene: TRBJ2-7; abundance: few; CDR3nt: TGTGCCAGCAGCCATTTCCCTCGGGCCCGCTACGAGCAGTACTTC; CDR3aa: CASSHFPRARYEQYF
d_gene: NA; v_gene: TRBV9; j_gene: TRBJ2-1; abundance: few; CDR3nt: TGTGCCAGCAGCGGGTCCGGGACTCCCGAGGATGAGCAGTTCTTC; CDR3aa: CASSGSGTPEDEQFF
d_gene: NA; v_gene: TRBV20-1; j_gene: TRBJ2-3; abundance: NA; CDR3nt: TGCAGTGCTAGATTTCCTGGGCCGGGGGTTGTGACAGATACGCAGTATTTT; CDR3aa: CSARFPGPGVVTDTQYF
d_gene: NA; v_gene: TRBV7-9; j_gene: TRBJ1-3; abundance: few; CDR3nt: TGTGCCAGCAGGGGTGCGGGTACCTCTGGAAACACCATATATTTT; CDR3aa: CASRGAGTSGNTIYF
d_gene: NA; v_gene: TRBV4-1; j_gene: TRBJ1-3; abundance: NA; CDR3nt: TGCGCCAGCAGCCGACCCGCTGGAAACACCATATATTTT; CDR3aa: CASSRPAGNTIYF
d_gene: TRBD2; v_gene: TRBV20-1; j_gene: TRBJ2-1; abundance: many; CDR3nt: TGCAGTGCTAACATCCTCGGGGGGAGCTCCTACAATGAGCAGTTCTTC; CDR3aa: CSANILGGSSYNEQFF
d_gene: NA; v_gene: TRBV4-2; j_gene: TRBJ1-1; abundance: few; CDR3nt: TGTGCCAGCAGCCAGGCGGACGGAGGCACTGAAGCTTTCTTT; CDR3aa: CASSQADGGTEAFF